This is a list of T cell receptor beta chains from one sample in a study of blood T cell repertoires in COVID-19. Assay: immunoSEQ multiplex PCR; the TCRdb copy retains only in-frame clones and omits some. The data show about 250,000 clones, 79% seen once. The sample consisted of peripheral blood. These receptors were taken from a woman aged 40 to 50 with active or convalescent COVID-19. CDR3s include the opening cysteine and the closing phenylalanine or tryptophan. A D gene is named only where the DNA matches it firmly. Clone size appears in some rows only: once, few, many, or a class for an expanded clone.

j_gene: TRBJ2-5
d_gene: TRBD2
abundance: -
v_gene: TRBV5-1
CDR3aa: CASSTGTSGAPRGETQYF
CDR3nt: TGCGCCAGCAGCACCGGGACTAGCGGGGCGCCGCGGGGAGAGACCCAGTACTTC

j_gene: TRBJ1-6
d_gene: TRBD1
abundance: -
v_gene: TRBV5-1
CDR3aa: CASSPWDRVDSPLHF
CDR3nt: TGCGCCAGCAGCCCCTGGGACAGGGTTGATTCACCCCTCCACTTT

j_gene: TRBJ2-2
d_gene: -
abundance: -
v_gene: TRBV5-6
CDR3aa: CASSFGATGELFF
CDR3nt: TGTGCCAGCAGCTTCGGAGCTACCGGGGAGCTGTTTTTT

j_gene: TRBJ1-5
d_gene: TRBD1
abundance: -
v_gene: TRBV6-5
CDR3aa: CASRQGADSNQPQHF
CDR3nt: TGTGCCAGCAGGCAGGGGGCTGATAGCAATCAGCCCCAGCATTTT

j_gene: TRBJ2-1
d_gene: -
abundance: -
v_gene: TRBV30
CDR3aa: CAWSVAGDEQFF
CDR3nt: TGTGCCTGGAGTGTAGCCGGGGATGAGCAGTTCTTC

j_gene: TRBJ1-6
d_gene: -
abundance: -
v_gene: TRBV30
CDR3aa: CAWSPGPGLSPLHF
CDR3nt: TGTGCCTGGAGCCCGGGACCGGGACTTTCCCCCCTCCACTTT

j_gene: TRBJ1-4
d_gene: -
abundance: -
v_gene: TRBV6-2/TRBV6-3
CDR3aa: CASSWGRGGREKLFF
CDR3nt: TGTGCCAGCAGTTGGGGTCGGGGGGGCCGTGAAAAACTGTTTTTT

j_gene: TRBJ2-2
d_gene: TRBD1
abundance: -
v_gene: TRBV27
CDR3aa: CASSSYRGQNTGELFF
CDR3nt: TGTGCCAGCAGTTCCTATAGGGGGCAAAACACCGGGGAGCTGTTTTTT

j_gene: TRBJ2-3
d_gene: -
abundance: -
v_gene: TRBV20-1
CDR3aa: CSARVADTQYF
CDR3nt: TGCAGTGCCAGGGTCGCAGATACGCAGTATTTT

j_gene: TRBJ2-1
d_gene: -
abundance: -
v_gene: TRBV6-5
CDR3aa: CASTWMGDNEQFF
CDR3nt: TGTGCCAGCACCTGGATGGGAGACAATGAGCAGTTCTTC

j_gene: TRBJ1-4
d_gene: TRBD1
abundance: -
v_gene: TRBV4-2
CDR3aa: CASSLPGGQEKLFF
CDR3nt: TGTGCCAGCAGCCTCCCAGGGGGACAGGAAAAACTGTTTTTT

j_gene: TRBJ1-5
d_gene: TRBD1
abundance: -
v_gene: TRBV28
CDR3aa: CASGTTGGWQPQHF
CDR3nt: TGTGCCAGCGGAACGACAGGGGGATGGCAGCCCCAGCATTTT

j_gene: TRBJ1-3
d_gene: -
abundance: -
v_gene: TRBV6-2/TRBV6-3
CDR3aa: CASSISAGNTIYF
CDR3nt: TGTGCCAGCAGTATAAGCGCTGGAAACACCATATATTTT

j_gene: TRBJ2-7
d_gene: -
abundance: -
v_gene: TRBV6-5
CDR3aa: CASRPRGASYEQYF
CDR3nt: TGTGCCAGCAGGCCCCGGGGGGCAAGTTACGAGCAGTACTTC

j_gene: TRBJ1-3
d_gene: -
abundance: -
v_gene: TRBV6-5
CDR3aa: CASSPGRSSGNTIYF
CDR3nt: TGTGCCAGCAGTCCAGGCCGTAGCTCTGGAAACACCATATATTTT

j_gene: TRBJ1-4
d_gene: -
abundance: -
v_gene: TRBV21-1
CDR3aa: CASSPKGAREKLFF
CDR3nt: TGTGCCAGCAGCCCAAAAGGGGCGCGCGAAAAACTGTTTTTT

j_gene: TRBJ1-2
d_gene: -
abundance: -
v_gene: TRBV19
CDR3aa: CASSTRDGRYGYTF
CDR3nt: TGTGCCAGTAGTACTCGGGACGGGAGATATGGCTACACCTTC

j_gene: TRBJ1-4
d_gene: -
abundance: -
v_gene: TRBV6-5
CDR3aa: CASRREEKLFF
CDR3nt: TGTGCCAGCAGACGGGAGGAAAAACTGTTTTTT

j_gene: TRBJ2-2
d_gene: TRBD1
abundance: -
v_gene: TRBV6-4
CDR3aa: CASSKDRSSTGELFF
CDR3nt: TGTGCCAGCAGTAAGGACAGGTCGAGCACCGGGGAGCTGTTTTTT

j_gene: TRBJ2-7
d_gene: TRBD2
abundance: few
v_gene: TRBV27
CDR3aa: CASSHGTSGDYEQYF
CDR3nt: TGTGCCAGCAGTCACGGGACTAGCGGGGACTACGAGCAGTACTTC

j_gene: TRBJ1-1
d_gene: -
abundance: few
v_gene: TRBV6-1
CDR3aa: CASSEAIVRGLRTEAFF
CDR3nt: TGTGCCAGCAGTGAAGCCATCGTTCGGGGGTTAAGGACTGAAGCTTTCTTT

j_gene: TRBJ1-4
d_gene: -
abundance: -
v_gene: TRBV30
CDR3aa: CAWSGRSNEKLFF
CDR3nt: TGTGCCTGGAGTGGGAGGTCTAATGAAAAACTGTTTTTT

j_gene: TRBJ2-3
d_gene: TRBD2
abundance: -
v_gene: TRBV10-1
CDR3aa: CASSVSGGFTDTQYF
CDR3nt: TGCGCCAGCAGTGTTAGCGGGGGCTTCACAGATACGCAGTATTTT

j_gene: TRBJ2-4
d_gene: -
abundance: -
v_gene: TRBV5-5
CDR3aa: CASSLVGGSAKNIQYF
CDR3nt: TGTGCCAGCAGCTTGGTCGGGGGATCGGCCAAAAACATTCAGTACTTC

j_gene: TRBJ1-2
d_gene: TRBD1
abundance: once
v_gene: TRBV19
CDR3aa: CASSIGYRGVDGYTF
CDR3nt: TGTGCCAGTAGTATAGGGTACAGGGGTGTGGACGGCTACACCTTC

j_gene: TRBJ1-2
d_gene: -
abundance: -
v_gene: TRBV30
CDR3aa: CAWSDRDYGYTF
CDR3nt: TGTGCCTGGAGTGACAGGGACTATGGCTACACCTTC

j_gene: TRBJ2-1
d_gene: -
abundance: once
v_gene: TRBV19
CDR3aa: CASSIGRRISKNEQFF
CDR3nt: TGTGCCAGTAGTATAGGTAGGAGGATATCAAAAAATGAGCAGTTCTTC

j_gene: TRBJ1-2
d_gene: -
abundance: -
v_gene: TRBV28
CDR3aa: CASSLKRGTNYGYTF
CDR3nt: TGTGCCAGCAGTTTGAAAAGGGGAACTAACTATGGCTACACCTTC

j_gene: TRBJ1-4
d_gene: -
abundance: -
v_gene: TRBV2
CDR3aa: CASRGQFTTNEKLFF
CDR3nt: TGTGCCAGCAGAGGACAGTTTACAACTAATGAAAAACTGTTTTTT

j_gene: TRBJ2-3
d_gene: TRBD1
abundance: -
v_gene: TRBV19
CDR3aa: CASSKDRGSSTDTQYF
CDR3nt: TGTGCCAGTAGTAAGGACAGGGGATCTAGCACAGATACGCAGTATTTT

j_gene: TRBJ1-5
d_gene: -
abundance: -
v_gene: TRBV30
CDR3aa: CAWSAGLSNQPQHF
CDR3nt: TGTGCCTGGAGTGCCGGACTGAGCAATCAGCCCCAGCATTTT

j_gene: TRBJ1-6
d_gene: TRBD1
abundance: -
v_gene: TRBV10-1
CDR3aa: CASSRAGTGDSPLHF
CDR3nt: TGCGCCAGCAGCCGAGCCGGGACAGGGGATTCACCCCTCCACTTT

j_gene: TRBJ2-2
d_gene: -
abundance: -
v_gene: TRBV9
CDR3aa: CASSALPETGSGELFF
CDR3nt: TGTGCCAGCAGCGCCCTCCCCGAGACAGGATCCGGGGAGCTGTTTTTT

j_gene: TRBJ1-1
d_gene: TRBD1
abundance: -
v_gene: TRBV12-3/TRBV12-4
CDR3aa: CASISGQGEAFF
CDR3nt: TGTGCCAGCATCTCGGGACAGGGAGAAGCTTTCTTT

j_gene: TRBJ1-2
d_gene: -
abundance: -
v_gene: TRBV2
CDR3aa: CASPFRVKTNYGYTF
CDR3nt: TGTGCCAGCCCGTTTCGGGTGAAAACTAACTATGGCTACACCTTC

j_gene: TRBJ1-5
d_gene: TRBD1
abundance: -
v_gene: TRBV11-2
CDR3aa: CASSMGQGGNQPQHF
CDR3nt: TGTGCCAGCAGCATGGGACAGGGTGGCAATCAGCCCCAGCATTTT

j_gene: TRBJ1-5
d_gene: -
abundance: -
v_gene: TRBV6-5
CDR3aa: CASSSPGYNQPQHF
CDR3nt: TGTGCCAGCAGTTCTCCAGGGTACAATCAGCCCCAGCATTTT

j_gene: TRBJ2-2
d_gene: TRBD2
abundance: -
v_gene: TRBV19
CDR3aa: CASSTFGGTGELFF
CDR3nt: TGTGCCAGTAGTACCTTCGGGGGGACCGGGGAGCTGTTTTTT

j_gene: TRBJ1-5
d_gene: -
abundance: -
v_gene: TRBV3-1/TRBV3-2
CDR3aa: CASSPGAGAPNQPQHF
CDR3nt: TGTGCCAGCAGCCCGGGGGCGGGGGCGCCCAATCAGCCCCAGCATTTT

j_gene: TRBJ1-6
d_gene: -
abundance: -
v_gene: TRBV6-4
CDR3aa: CAKDSQNSPLHF
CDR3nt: TGTGCCAAGGACAGCCAGAATTCACCCCTCCACTTT

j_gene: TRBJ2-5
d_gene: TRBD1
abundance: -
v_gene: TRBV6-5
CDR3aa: CASSTLDRGETQYF
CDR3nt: TGTGCCAGCAGTACCCTGGACAGGGGAGAGACCCAGTACTTC

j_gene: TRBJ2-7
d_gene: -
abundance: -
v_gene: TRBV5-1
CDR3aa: CASSLVGGYEQYF
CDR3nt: TGCGCCAGCAGCTTGGTAGGAGGCTACGAGCAGTACTTC